This T cell receptor (beta chain) was retrieved from a study of cytomegalovirus exposure and HLA in healthy donors. Study-wide results and caveats: Cytomegalovirus-associated status was assigned to about 180 TCR beta chains.

TCRdb's table, derived via immunoSEQ multiplex PCR, lists solely in-frame clones and lacks some. The sample records 65,000 or so clones, approximately 94% being singletons. The V gene's germline CDR1 is SGHTA and CDR2 FQGTGA. The CDR3 length is 16 residues. V gave up 5 bases and J gave up 0 bases, with 11 bases separating them. As concerns this clone: Its target is unknown.

The specimen was PBMCs. This sequence originates from a man aged 18 to 30 in good health and CMV-seropositive. The chain links TRBV7-3 to TRBJ2-6; D not resolved. CDR3 protein: CASSRRGSSGANVLTF. In DNA form, the CDR3 reads TGTGCCAGCAGCCGACGAGGAAGCTCTGGGGCCAACGTCCTGACTTTC.